Shown below are 27 T cell receptor beta chains from a single sample sequenced in a study of blood T cell repertoires in COVID-19. This table comes from immunoSEQ multiplex PCR, and its TCRdb copy is limited to in-frame clones, with some not included. The data hold fewer than 250,000 clones, with under 85% observed a single time. Specimen: PBMCs or T cells enriched from blood (not recorded which). The receptor set was obtained from a man between 60 and 70 years old who had recovered from COVID-19.

V and J are TRBV3-1 (or the pseudogene TRBV3-2) and TRBJ2-2; 14 nucleotides agree with TRBD2. J lost 6 bases, V lost 4 bases, and 4 bases had no gene match. The CDR3 is made up of 16 amino acids. The germline CDR1 and CDR2 sequences are LGHDT and YNNKEL (reference sequence). CDR3 residues: CASSPRLAGGAGELFF. The CDR3, as DNA: TGTGCCAGCAGCCCGAGACTAGCGGGGGGGGCCGGGGAGCTGTTTTTT.

This clone appeared once. This chain links TRBV13 with TRBJ1-1, with TRBD1 identical over 10 bases. Germline lookup yields CDR1 PRHDT and CDR2 FYEKMQ (reference sequence). After removal of 5 bases from V and 3 bases from J, the junction contained 6 bases not matched to a gene. The CDR3 spans 15 residues. The CDR3, as DNA: TGTGCCAGCAGCCCAAGACAGGGGGCAGACACTGAAGCTTTCTTT. It specifies CASSPRQGADTEAFF.

This clone was seen a single time. The chain combines TRBV2 with TRBJ2-3, with unresolved D. The germline gives CDR1 SNHLY, CDR2 FYNNEI. The V and J ends lost 7 bases and 2 bases respectively, with 10 bases between them. This CDR3 has 13 residues. Written as DNA, the CDR3 is TGTGCCAGCACCTCAGGTTACACAGATACGCAGTATTTT. As protein: CASTSGYTDTQYF.

This chain connects TRBV19 to TRBJ1-1; D is unclear. Deletions cut 5 bases from V and 4 bases from J, with 11 bases between. Per the germline V gene, CDR1 is LNHDA and CDR2 is SQIVND (reference sequence). The CDR3 is 13 residues long. The CDR3 DNA reads TGTGCCAGTAGTGGTCAGGCCGGCACTGAAGCTTTCTTT. Residues: CASSGQAGTEAFF.

The chain uses TRBV15 and TRBJ2-1; 8 nucleotides match TRBD1. Germline V gene sequence: CDR1 LNHNV, CDR2 YYDKDF (reference sequence). With 5 bases clipped from V and 6 bases from J, the junction kept 9 bases outside the gene matches. The CDR3 loop spans 15 amino acids. In DNA form, the CDR3 reads TGTGCCACCAGCCCGACAGGGGCGCGATCCAATGAGCAGTTCTTC. Translating gives CATSPTGARSNEQFF.

This chain joins TRBV7-2 and TRBJ2-7, with a weak D call TRBD1 (6 bases). The CDR3 loop spans 17 amino acids. Germline V gene lookup returns CDR1 SGHTA and CDR2 FQGNSA. Trimming left V 4 bases short and J 5 bases short, with 24 bases between. The CDR3 DNA reads as TGTGCCAGCAGCTCTCAAGGCGGTGCAGGGGTTGTTGACGAGCAGTACTTC. Protein sequence: CASSSQGGAGVVDEQYF.

A single count supports this clone. The V call is TRBV5-6, the J call TRBJ1-1; 7 positions agree with TRBD1. The ends lost 4 bases at V and 1 base at J; junction bases unmatched: 7. Germline-derived CDR1 and CDR2 are SGHDT and YYEEEE. This CDR3 contains 15 residues. CDR3: CASSPTRTGNTEAFF. In DNA form, the CDR3 reads TGTGCCAGCAGCCCCACCCGGACAGGGAACACTGAAGCTTTCTTT.

This clone was recorded once. This sequence joins TRBV18 and TRBJ2-7, with 7 bases aligning to TRBD2. Germline V lookup: CDR1 KGHSH, CDR2 LQKENI. The CDR3 runs to 16 residues. Germline trimming cut 2 bases from V and 2 bases from J; bases unmatched to any gene: 9. The CDR3 spells CASSPGGGSAPYEQYF. The CDR3 DNA reads as TGTGCCAGCTCACCAGGGGGGGGGTCGGCTCCCTACGAGCAGTACTTC.

J is TRBJ1-1 and V is TRBV15; 7 bases fit TRBD1. Germline V gene data show CDR1 as LNHNV and CDR2 as YYDKDF (reference sequence). Trimming removed 0 bases from V and 5 bases from J; junction bases left unmatched: 9. CDR3 length: 16 residues. CDR3: CATSRDIAGGRTEAFF. The CDR3 DNA sequence: TGTGCCACCAGCAGAGATATTGCAGGGGGAAGAACTGAAGCTTTCTTT.

This clone was seen a handful of times. This chain connects TRBV30 to TRBJ2-1, with 7 bases fitting TRBD1. V lost 1 base, J lost 8 bases, and 5 bases stayed unmatched. This CDR3 spans 13 amino acids. Looked up from germline, CDR1 is GTSNPN and CDR2 is SVGIG (reference sequence). The CDR3 nucleotides read TGTGCCTGGAGTGCCCTAACAGGGGATGAGCAGTTCTTC. Translating gives CAWSALTGDEQFF.

The J gene is TRBJ1-2, the V gene TRBV11-3; TRBD1 matches 9 bases. The V gene's germline CDR1 is SGHNT and CDR2 YENEEA. V shed 0 bases and J 6 bases; nucleotides not matched to a gene: 8. The CDR3 spans 16 residues. CDR3 sequence reads: CASSLEGGTGSHGYTF. DNA for the CDR3: TGTGCCAGCAGCTTAGAAGGTGGGACAGGGAGTCATGGCTACACCTTC.

The chain has TRBV6-1 and TRBJ1-2; D remains unclear. This CDR3 spans 12 amino acids. The V gene lost 3 bases and the J gene lost 4 bases, with 6 bases spanning the gap. CDR1 and CDR2 (germline): MNHNS, SASEGT. The CDR3, as DNA: TGTGCCAGCAGTGACCGAGGCTATGGCTACACCTTC. Amino acid sequence: CASSDRGYGYTF.

The chain has TRBV5-1 and TRBJ1-6, with D maybe TRBD1 (6 bases). The CDR3 covers 14 residues. From germline, CDR1 is SGHRS and CDR2 YFSETQ. Trimming stripped 1 base from V and 6 bases from J, with 8 bases between. CDR3: CASSLTGSNSPLHF. Here the CDR3 DNA reads TGCGCCAGCAGCTTGACAGGGTCTAATTCACCCCTCCACTTT.

The gene calls are TRBV7-2 and TRBJ2-5; D possibly corresponds to TRBD2 (5 bases). CDR3 size: 13 residues. V was pared by 6 bases and J by 5 bases, with 13 bases between. Germline lookup yields CDR1 SGHTA and CDR2 FQGNSA. In DNA, the CDR3 is TGTGCCAGCAGTCCTAGAAGGGAGGAGACCCAGTACTTC. This gives the protein CASSPRREETQYF. Using reference TRBV7-2 and TRBJ2-5 for the parts outside the CDR3, the full variable domain is GAGVSQSPSNKVTEKGKDVELRCDPISGHTALYWYRQSLGQGLEFLIYFQGNSAPDKSGLPSDRFSAERTGGSVSTLTIQRTQQEDSAVYLCASSPRREETQYFGPGTRLLVL.

The genes are TRBV4-1 and TRBJ1-4; TRBD1 agrees at 8 bases. The length of the CDR3 is 15 residues. Germline V gives CDR1 MGHRA, CDR2 YSYEKL. The V gene end was trimmed by 3 bases and the J gene end by 8 bases; junction bases not matched to a gene: 8. The CDR3: CASSQMTGEGEKLFF. The CDR3 DNA sequence: TGCGCCAGCAGCCAGATGACAGGGGAGGGAGAAAAACTGTTTTTT.

This clone has just one count. J is TRBJ1-1 and V is TRBV30, with a tentative D call TRBD1 (5 bases). This CDR3 has 12 residues. In germline, CDR1 is GTSNPN, CDR2 SVGIG (reference sequence). Trimming shortened V by 5 bases and J by 4 bases, and 11 bases separated the two germline ends. The CDR3: CAWGQTGTEAFF. Written as DNA, the CDR3 is TGTGCCTGGGGACAAACTGGCACTGAAGCTTTCTTT.

There are a few counts of this clone. The chain uses TRBV11-3 and TRBJ1-6; D uncertain. The germline gives CDR1 SGHNT, CDR2 YENEEA. Trimming left V 0 bases short and J 9 bases short, with 9 bases between. The CDR3 spans 14 residues. CDR3 bases: TGTGCCAGCAGCTTAGATCGTGGGCTTTCACCCCTCCACTTT. As protein: CASSLDRGLSPLHF. The full variable domain, completed using reference TRBV11-3 and TRBJ1-6, is EAGVVQSPRYKIIEKKQPVAFWCNPISGHNTLYWYLQNLGQGPELLIRYENEEAVDDSQLPKDRFSAERLKGVDSTLKIQPAELGDSAVYLCASSLDRGLSPLHFGNGTRLTVT.

The J gene is TRBJ1-1, the V gene TRBV30, with 10 positions matching TRBD1. The germline V gene has CDR1 GTSNPN and CDR2 SVGIG (reference sequence). This CDR3 region has 17 residues. V shed 3 bases and J 0 bases; nucleotides not matched to a gene: 10. The CDR3 bases are TGTGCCTGGAGCACGGGACAGGGGCGCCCCATGAACACTGAAGCTTTCTTT. Residues: CAWSTGQGRPMNTEAFF.

The sample holds one count of this clone. The chain joins TRBV7-9 to TRBJ1-2; D is possibly TRBD1 (5 bases). Trimming took 0 bases from V and 7 from J, leaving 15 bases between them. The CDR3 runs 15 residues. Looked up from germline, CDR1 is SEHNR and CDR2 is FQNEAQ (reference sequence). In nucleotides, the CDR3 is TGTGCCAGCAGCTTAGCCATGGACGGTGGGGCTGGCTACACCTTC. This sequence encodes CASSLAMDGGAGYTF. Variable domain in full (rest from reference TRBV7-9 and TRBJ1-2): DTGVSQNPRHKITKRGQNVTFRCDPISEHNRLYWYRQTLGQGPEFLTYFQNEAQLEKSRLLSDRFSAERPKGSFSTLEIQRTEQGDSAMYLCASSLAMDGGAGYTFGSGTRLTVV.

V usage is TRBV16 and J usage is TRBJ2-5, with TRBD1 as a possible D gene (5 bases). V was shortened by 2 bases and J by 9 bases, with 16 bases between the two germline ends. The CDR3 runs to 14 residues. Germline lookup yields CDR1 KGHSY and CDR2 FQNENV. CDR3 in DNA: TGTGCCAGCAGCCAACGCGAAGGGGATGGGGCCCAGTACTTC. It encodes CASSQREGDGAQYF. The full variable domain, in which reference TRBV16 and TRBJ2-5 provide the parts outside the CDR3, is GEEVAQTPKHLVRGEGQKAKLYCAPIKGHSYVFWYQQVLKNEFKFLISFQNENVFDETGMPKERFSAKCLPNSPCSLEIQATKLEDSAVYFCASSQREGDGAQYFGPGTRLLVL.

The rearrangement uses TRBV6-5 and TRBJ2-5; D possibly corresponds to TRBD2 (6 bases). Per germline, CDR1 MNHEY and CDR2 SVGAGI. Between the trimmed V and J ends, which lost 2 bases and 5 bases, there was a span of 15 bases. This CDR3 spans 15 amino acids. The CDR3 nucleotides read TGTGCCAGCAGTTACGGGGTTGGGGGGTCGGAGACCCAGTACTTC. It yields the protein CASSYGVGGSETQYF.

The V call is TRBV9, the J call TRBJ2-2; D is ambiguous. Per the germline V gene, CDR1 is SGDLS and CDR2 is YYNGEE. Trimming shortened V by 2 bases and J by 0 bases, and 11 bases separated the two germline ends. This CDR3 is 16 amino acids long. The CDR3 here is CASSVFPGSNTGELFF. The CDR3 nucleotides are TGTGCCAGCAGCGTCTTTCCAGGTTCGAACACCGGGGAGCTGTTTTTT.

The chain recombines TRBV10-2 with TRBJ2-7, with TRBD1 identical over 7 bases. The germline CDR1 and CDR2 sequences are WSHSY and SAAADI. The length of the CDR3 is 14 residues. The V gene end was trimmed by 2 bases and the J gene end by 1 base; junction bases not matched to a gene: 2. The DNA for the CDR3 is TGCGCCAGCAGTGAGAGGACAGGATCCTACGAGCAGTACTTC. Its protein product is CASSERTGSYEQYF.

The chain uses TRBV7-9 and TRBJ2-2; TRBD1 matches at 8 bases. CDR3 length equals 17 residues. Germline CDR1 is SEHNR and CDR2 is FQNEAQ (reference sequence). V gave up 2 bases and J gave up 0 bases; unmatched junction bases: 5. CDR3 sequence: CASSLKGQAANTGELFF. In DNA, the CDR3 is TGTGCCAGCAGCTTAAAGGGACAGGCCGCGAACACCGGGGAGCTGTTTTTT.

To note about this clone: Germline is not matched at one junction end, which may reflect a read error. Other DNA sequences in the same sample also yield this CDR3. The chain has TRBV4-1 and TRBJ2-2, with 8 bases identical to TRBD1. This CDR3 spans 17 amino acids. Per germline, CDR1 MGHRA and CDR2 YSYEKL. CDR3 loop: CASSQFMTGEFPGELFF. Written as DNA, the CDR3 is TGCGCCAGCAGCCAATTCATGACAGGGGAGTTTCCCGGGGAGTTGTTTTTT.

J is TRBJ1-5 and V is TRBV11-3, with TRBD1 matching 8 bases. CDR1 SGHNT and CDR2 YENEEA come from the germline V gene. The CDR3 totals 13 residues. V trimming: 9 bases; J trimming: 4 bases; junction bases outside the gene matches: 5. CDR3 sequence (DNA): TGTGCCAGTTCCCAGGGGGCGAATCAGCCCCAGCATTTT. It encodes CASSQGANQPQHF.

This clone was counted a few times. V is TRBV6-5 and J is TRBJ2-1; tentative D call: TRBD2 (6 bases). This CDR3 contains 13 residues. Per germline, CDR1 MNHEY and CDR2 SVGAGI. V lost 7 bases to trimming and J lost 8 bases, with 15 bases between them. The CDR3 is CASKKGRGDEQFF. The CDR3 DNA follows: TGTGCCAGCAAAAAGGGGCGGGGTGATGAGCAGTTCTTC.